This TCR beta chain was observed in a study of cytomegalovirus exposure and HLA in healthy donors. Study-level results: The authors later found TCR association rates varying by HLA locus, with DRB1 most and HLA-C fewest.

About this clone: Its antigen remains unidentified.

60 Vbeta and 13 Jbeta primers were used in PCR. Only in-frame clones appear in the TCRdb table, and some are missing; sequencing was by immunoSEQ multiplex PCR. The table lists around 130,000 clones, more than 70% of them singletons. The CDR3 is 15 residues long. V lost 7 bases and J 0 bases, leaving 12 bases between the germline ends. CDR1 is SNHLY, CDR2 FYNNEI, per germline. The material sequenced was PBMCs. The TCR sequence derives from a woman aged 25 to 39 in good health and CMV-seropositive. This chain connects TRBV2 to TRBJ1-4, with D possibly matching TRBD1 (6 bases). CDR3 bases: TGTGCCAGCAACGGACAGATCCCAACTAATGAAAAACTGTTTTTT. Its protein is CASNGQIPTNEKLFF.